Sequencing of this T cell receptor beta chain was carried out in a study of CD8+ T cells in alopecia areata. This clone was picked up a small number of times. CDR1 is SGHRS, CDR2 YFSETQ, per germline. The CDR3 is made up of 15 amino acids. V lost 0 bases, J lost 5 bases, and 5 bases stayed unmatched. The authors extracted RNA and reverse transcribed it into cDNA as the sequencing template. This table comes from immunoSEQ multiplex PCR, and its TCRdb copy is limited to in-frame clones, with some not included. The sample carries 150,000 to 250,000 clones, roughly 60% recorded once. Treatment noted: oral pan-JAK inhibitor, 5-10 mg twice daily. From PBMCs, CD4+ and CD8+ T cells were sorted.

The sequencing here drew on CD4+ T cells sorted from blood, taken at week 24, from a patient treated with tofacitinib. The clonotype originates from a human donor with alopecia areata. The genes are TRBV5-1 and TRBJ2-1; 7 bases agree with TRBD2. The DNA of the CDR3 is TGCGCCAGCAGCTTGGAATACGGGAGGCACAATGAGCAGTTCTTC. Protein sequence: CASSLEYGRHNEQFF.